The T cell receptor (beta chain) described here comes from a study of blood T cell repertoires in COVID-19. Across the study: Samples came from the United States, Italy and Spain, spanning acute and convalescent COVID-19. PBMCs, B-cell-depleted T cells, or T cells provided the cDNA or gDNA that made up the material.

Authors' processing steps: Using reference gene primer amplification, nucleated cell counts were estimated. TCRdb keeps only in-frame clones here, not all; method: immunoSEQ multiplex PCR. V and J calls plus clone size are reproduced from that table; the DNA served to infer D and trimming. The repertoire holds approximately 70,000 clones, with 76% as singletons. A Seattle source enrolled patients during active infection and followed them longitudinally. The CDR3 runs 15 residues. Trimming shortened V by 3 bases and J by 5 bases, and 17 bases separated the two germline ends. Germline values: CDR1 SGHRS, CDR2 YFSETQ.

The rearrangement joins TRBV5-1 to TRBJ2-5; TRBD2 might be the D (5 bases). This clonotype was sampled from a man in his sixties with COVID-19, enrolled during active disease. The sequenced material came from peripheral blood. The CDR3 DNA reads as TGCGCCAGCAGCTGGTCGGGCCAAGAGGGTGAGACCCAGTACTTC. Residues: CASSWSGQEGETQYF.